The 31 T cell receptor beta chains reported below all come from one sample, sequenced in a study of CD8 T cells in ankylosing spondylitis. TCRdb reprocessed the 5' RACE reads via MiXCR and lists one record per CDR3 protein. The data hold under 170,000 distinct CDR3 sequences, with under 45% observed a single time. Sequenced: synovial fluid, either unsorted or a sorted T cell fraction (not recorded which). These receptor sequences come from a male donor with ankylosing spondylitis.

This clonotype was observed a handful of times. This chain uses TRBV11-3 with TRBJ1-1; unclear D gene. The CDR3 loop spans 15 amino acids. The germline CDR1 and CDR2 sequences are SGHNT and YENEEA. The V end lost 4 bases, the J end lost 0 bases, and 12 bases lay between the germline ends. The DNA for the CDR3 is TGTGCCAGCAGCTCCCACAAGGCCCTGAACACTGAAGCTTTCTTT. It specifies CASSSHKALNTEAFF.

This chain links TRBV21-1 with TRBJ1-5; the listed D gene, TRBD1, was not tested against the DNA. TRBV21-1 is classified as a pseudogene. The CDR3 contains 21 residues. As DNA, the CDR3 is TGTGCCAGCAGCAAAGAAGGCGGGCAGGGAACACATCCTCATAGCAATCAGCCCCAGCATTTT. As protein: CASSKEGGQGTHPHSNQPQHF.

This clonotype has more than one count but fewer than ten. The chain recombines TRBV18 with TRBJ2-1, with TRBD2 identical over 9 bases. Germline V CDR1 and CDR2: KGHSH, LQKENI. The CDR3 is 15 residues long. With 2 bases clipped from V and 1 base from J, the junction kept 0 bases outside the gene matches. The CDR3 region has the DNA TGTGCCAGCTCACCAAGCGGGAGGTCCTACAATGAGCAGTTCTTC. Protein sequence: CASSPSGRSYNEQFF.

This chain joins TRBV6-4 and TRBJ2-1, with no clear D. Deletions cut 2 bases from V and 8 bases from J, with 7 bases between. The length of the CDR3 is 12 residues. The germline V gene has CDR1 MRHNA and CDR2 SNTAGT. The CDR3, as DNA: TGTGCCAGCAGTGACGGGCTGTATGAGCAGTTCTTC. This translates into CASSDGLYEQFF.

The chain links TRBV14 to TRBJ2-3; TRBD1 might be the D (5 bases). V lost 4 bases to trimming and J lost 7 bases, with 12 bases between them. Germline V gene lookup returns CDR1 SGHDN and CDR2 FVKESK. This CDR3 spans 13 amino acids. The CDR3 reads CASSLPQGNTQYF. CDR3 DNA sequence: TGTGCCAGCAGCCTCCCTCAGGGAAATACGCAGTATTTT.

This clonotype has more than one count but fewer than ten. The chain uses TRBV7-9 and TRBJ1-1; D not certain. This CDR3 has 14 residues. The V gene's germline CDR1 is SEHNR and CDR2 FQNEAQ (reference sequence). V was clipped by 5 bases and J by 3 bases, with 13 bases between them. The CDR3 coding sequence is TGTGCCAGCAGCCCCGGTGCAGAGCACACTGAAGCTTTCTTT. As protein: CASSPGAEHTEAFF.

This clonotype has more than one count but fewer than ten. The chain joins TRBV30 to TRBJ1-4; D remains ambiguous. Trimming removed 8 bases from V and 10 bases from J, with 20 bases in between. This CDR3 is 13 amino acids long. Germline CDR1 GTSNPN, CDR2 SVGIG (reference sequence). The DNA of the CDR3 is TGTGCCCTTCTAAGCCTCGATGGACCAAAACTGTTTTTT. Translated, it gives CALLSLDGPKLFF.

The gene calls are TRBV11-2 and TRBJ2-5; TRBD2 matches at 11 bases. The CDR3 consists of 17 residues. V dropped 4 bases and J dropped 2; count of bases not matched to a gene: 9. Germline values: CDR1 SGHAT, CDR2 FQNNGV. The CDR3 sequence is CASSSNPGLAVQETQYF. The CDR3 DNA is TGTGCCAGCAGCTCGAATCCGGGACTAGCGGTACAAGAGACCCAGTACTTC.

This chain connects TRBV4-1 to TRBJ2-1; perhaps TRBD2 as D (6 bases). From germline, CDR1 is MGHRA and CDR2 YSYEKL. Trimming removed 6 bases from V and 0 bases from J, with 24 bases in between. The CDR3 totals 19 residues. The CDR3, as DNA: TGCGCCAGCAGTTCGATCGGGGGACCTATTTCGAGCTCCTACAATGAGCAGTTCTTC. Protein sequence: CASSSIGGPISSSYNEQFF.

The chain joins TRBV20-1 to TRBJ1-2, with TRBD1 as a possible D gene (6 bases). This CDR3 has 14 amino acids. The V gene lost 1 base and the J gene lost 7 bases, with 16 bases spanning the gap. CDR1 is DFQATT, CDR2 SNEGSKA, per germline (reference sequence). CDR3 region: CSARGGQGYSGYTF. CDR3 coding DNA: TGCAGTGCTAGAGGGGGCCAGGGGTACAGTGGCTACACCTTC.

The table lists this clonotype with many counts. This chain joins TRBV6-4 and TRBJ2-3, with a possible D match to TRBD2 (7 bases). The V end was cut by 2 bases, the J end by 2 bases, with 8 bases between. Germline CDR1 MRHNA, CDR2 SNTAGT. CDR3 length equals 14 residues. In DNA form, the CDR3 reads TGTGCCAGCAGTGACGGGGGGGCCACAGATACGCAGTATTTT. Amino acids: CASSDGGATDTQYF.

This clonotype was counted a few times. An end of the junction differs from the germline gene, which may be a read error. This rearrangement joins TRBV6-2 or TRBV6-3 to TRBJ1-5; no clear D. The CDR3 runs to 13 residues. Looked up from germline, CDR1 is MNHEY and CDR2 is SVGEGT. In DNA, the CDR3 is TGTGCCACCAGTGGGGATAGCAATCAGCCCCAGCATTTT. Translating gives CATSGDSNQPQHF.

Only a few counts were recorded for this clonotype. The J gene is TRBJ2-4, the V gene TRBV12-3 or TRBV12-4; 7 nucleotides match TRBD1. This CDR3 region has 17 residues. V was pared by 0 bases and J by 5 bases, with 10 bases of the junction left unmatched. CDR3 DNA: TGTGCCAGCAGTTTAGCGGGGGCAGGGGGTGGCGAAAACATTCAGTACTTC. Translation: CASSLAGAGGGENIQYF.

The table lists this clonotype with a few counts. This chain joins TRBV20-1 and TRBJ1-5; the match to TRBD1 covers 8 bases. Trimming cost V 0 bases and J 4 bases; bases outside gene matches: 5. In germline, CDR1 is DFQATT, CDR2 SNEGSKA (reference sequence). The CDR3 has 15 residues. The CDR3 bases are TGCAGTGCTAGAGACCGGGACAGGCCGAATCAGCCCCAGCATTTT. Its protein product is CSARDRDRPNQPQHF.

V and J are TRBV12-3 or TRBV12-4 and TRBJ1-2, with D possibly matching TRBD1 (6 bases). This CDR3 has 17 amino acids. V lost 3 bases and J 6 bases, leaving 23 bases between the germline ends. CDR3: CASSFFRGRGRENGYTF. CDR3 DNA sequence: TGTGCCAGCAGTTTTTTCAGGGGTCGGGGCCGGGAGAATGGCTACACCTTC.

The rearrangement links TRBV4-1 to TRBJ1-5; possible D gene TRBD1, 6 bases. This CDR3 is 17 amino acids long. With 3 bases removed from V and 7 bases from J, the gap between germline ends came to 22 bases. The germline V gene encodes CDR1 MGHRA and CDR2 YSYEKL. CDR3 DNA sequence: TGCGCCAGCAGCCACCACGAGTTACGGGGGCACGGGCAGCCCCAGCATTTT. Encoded protein: CASSHHELRGHGQPQHF.

The CDR3 spells CSARALEVGTDTQYF. The CDR3 DNA sequence: TGCAGTGCTAGAGCTTTAGAGGTGGGCACAGATACGCAGTATTTT. J is TRBJ2-3 and V is TRBV20-1, with D unresolved. The V end lost 1 base, the J end lost 1 base, and 12 bases lay between the germline ends. In germline, CDR1 is DFQATT, CDR2 SNEGSKA (reference sequence). This CDR3 is built from 15 residues.

This sequence joins TRBV12-3 or TRBV12-4 and TRBJ1-1; weak D call: TRBD1 (5 bases). V lost 1 base, J lost 0 bases, and 9 bases lay in between. CDR3 size: 15 residues. CDR3 residues: CASSLVQGLNTEAFF. In DNA, the CDR3 is TGTGCCAGCAGTTTAGTGCAGGGACTGAACACTGAAGCTTTCTTT.

The chain employs TRBV29-1 and TRBJ2-7; 7 bases map to TRBD1. V shed 5 bases and J 5 bases; nucleotides not matched to a gene: 6. CDR1 and CDR2 from the germline V gene are SQVTM and ANQGSEA. The CDR3 is 12 residues long. As DNA, the CDR3 is TGCAGCGTTCAAGGGGGCCCGGACGAGCAGTACTTC. As protein: CSVQGGPDEQYF.

This clonotype occurred a few times. This chain links TRBV7-9 with TRBJ1-1, with 10 positions matching TRBD1. J was trimmed by 3 bases and V by 2 bases; bases with no gene match: 3. This CDR3 contains 15 residues. Germline-derived CDR1 and CDR2 are SEHNR and FQNEAQ (reference sequence). Here the CDR3 DNA reads TGTGCCAGCAGCTTACTGGGGACAGGGGACACTGAAGCTTTCTTT. It codes for CASSLLGTGDTEAFF.

This clonotype was observed a handful of times. The chain is built from TRBV3-1 and TRBJ2-7; a weak D match, TRBD2 (6 bases). Germline V gene lookup returns CDR1 LGHDT and CDR2 YNNKEL (reference sequence). The CDR3 length is 13 residues. The V and J ends lost 5 bases and 4 bases respectively, with 12 bases between them. The CDR3 DNA reads TGTGCCAGCAGCGGCCGGAGGGGTTACGAGCAGTACTTC. Translated, it gives CASSGRRGYEQYF.

This clonotype was seen at least ten times. The chain recombines TRBV9 with TRBJ2-1, with D possibly TRBD2 on 6 matching bases. The CDR3 contains 15 residues. Germline values: CDR1 SGDLS, CDR2 YYNGEE. The V end lost 4 bases, the J end lost 4 bases, and 15 bases lay between the germline ends. This CDR3 reads CASSPPMEGYNEQFF. CDR3 coding DNA: TGTGCCAGCAGCCCACCCATGGAGGGTTACAATGAGCAGTTCTTC.

The chain couples TRBV11-2 to TRBJ2-7; 11 bases are shared with TRBD1. The CDR3 covers 18 residues. V lost 1 base to trimming and J lost 1 base; unmatched junction nucleotides: 9. Germline V CDR1 and CDR2: SGHAT, FQNNGV. CDR3 sequence reads: CASSLVLWTGGLSYEQYF. CDR3 in DNA: TGTGCCAGCAGCTTAGTATTGTGGACAGGGGGCCTATCCTACGAGCAGTACTTC. Combining the CDR3 with reference TRBV11-2 and TRBJ2-7 gives the whole variable domain EAGVAQSPRYKIIEKRQSVAFWCNPISGHATLYWYQQILGQGPKLLIQFQNNGVVDDSQLPKDRFSAERLKGVDSTLKIQPAKLEDSAVYLCASSLVLWTGGLSYEQYFGPGTRLTVT.

This clonotype was recorded once. The J gene is TRBJ1-1, the V gene TRBV12-3 or TRBV12-4, with D possibly TRBD1 on 6 matching bases. Trimming removed 7 bases at V and 10 bases at J, with 19 bases between. This CDR3 is built from 13 residues. The CDR3 here is CASKDRHDPGAFF. The CDR3 bases are TGTGCCAGCAAAGACAGGCACGACCCGGGAGCTTTCTTT.

Only a few counts were recorded for this clonotype. J is TRBJ2-1 and V is TRBV5-1, with D unclear. Germline loops: CDR1 SGHRS, CDR2 YFSETQ. The CDR3 totals 13 residues. The V end lost 7 bases, the J end lost 3 bases, and 11 bases lay between the germline ends. CDR3 sequence (DNA): TGCGCCAGCTGCCGGACGGACTACAATGAGCAGTTCTTC. This gives the protein CASCRTDYNEQFF.

The rearrangement uses TRBV11-1 and TRBJ2-3; D possibly uses TRBD1 or TRBD2 (5 bases each). V gave up 2 bases and J gave up 2 bases, with 20 bases separating them. This CDR3 has 18 amino acids. CDR1 and CDR2 (germline): SGHAT, FQDESV (reference sequence). CDR3 DNA: TGTGCCAGCAGCTTATCACACCGGGACGCCCGTTACACAGATACGCAGTATTTT. Encoded protein: CASSLSHRDARYTDTQYF.

The chain employs TRBV9 and TRBJ2-1, with 10 bases lining up with TRBD2. This CDR3 is 20 amino acids long. V dropped 2 bases and J dropped 2; count of bases not matched to a gene: 16. The V gene's germline CDR1 is SGDLS and CDR2 YYNGEE. CDR3 DNA: TGTGCCAGCAGCGTCTATTGGGGGACTAGCGTCTGGCCACCCTACAATGAGCAGTTCTTC. Translation gives CASSVYWGTSVWPPYNEQFF.

The chain joins TRBV5-1 to TRBJ2-3; D tentatively fits TRBD1 or TRBD2 (5 bases each). The CDR3 covers 19 residues. Deletions cut 2 bases from V and 4 bases from J, with 26 bases between. CDR1 is SGHRS and CDR2 is YFSETQ in the germline V gene. The CDR3 here is CASSFVYTGDQESPDTQYF. DNA for the CDR3: TGCGCCAGCAGCTTTGTTTACACTGGGGACCAAGAATCCCCAGATACGCAGTATTTT.

There are many counts of this clonotype. The J gene is TRBJ2-2, the V gene TRBV7-9; TRBD1 matches 9 bases. CDR1 SEHNR and CDR2 FQNEAQ come from the germline V gene (reference sequence). The CDR3 has 16 residues. The ends lost 3 bases at V and 4 bases at J; junction bases unmatched: 6. The CDR3 protein is CASSFYTGGGTGELFF. In nucleotides, the CDR3 is TGTGCCAGCAGCTTTTATACAGGGGGCGGCACCGGGGAGCTGTTTTTT. The full variable domain, in which reference TRBV7-9 and TRBJ2-2 provide the parts outside the CDR3, is DTGVSQNPRHKITKRGQNVTFRCDPISEHNRLYWYRQTLGQGPEFLTYFQNEAQLEKSRLLSDRFSAERPKGSFSTLEIQRTEQGDSAMYLCASSFYTGGGTGELFFGEGSRLTVL.

The chain carries TRBV7-9 and TRBJ1-2; no clear D gene. Germline CDR1 and CDR2: SEHNR and FQNEAQ (reference sequence). The length of the CDR3 is 14 residues. Trimming removed 1 base from V and 4 bases from J, with 10 bases in between. The CDR3 DNA is TGTGCCAGCAGCTTAGGGGCAGGCTGCTATGGCTACACCTTC. It translates to CASSLGAGCYGYTF.

This clonotype was detected a few times. The V and J genes are TRBV27 and TRBJ1-2; TRBD1 agrees at 7 bases. From germline, CDR1 is MNHEY and CDR2 SMNVEV (reference sequence). V shed 5 bases, J shed 2 bases, and the junction held 2 bases outside the gene matches. There are 13 residues in the CDR3. The DNA for the CDR3 is TGTGCCAGCAGTAGGGACAGAAACTATGGCTACACCTTC. The encoded protein is CASSRDRNYGYTF.